This T cell receptor beta chain was identified in a study of T-cell reconstitution after alpha-beta-depleted transplantation in children listed by TCRdb under 2016. Turning to the overall study: The study quantitatively tracked T-cell immune reconstitution after TCRalphabeta/CD19-depleted allogeneic hematopoietic cell transplantation in children using TCR repertoire profiling. Overall results and qualifications from the work: In some patients, the high TCRbeta diversity seen at day 60 was put down to recipient T cells and intrathymic progenitors that had survived conditioning. Over subsequent months, a decline in hyperexpanded clone frequencies was noted, and after one year, T-cell counts and TCRbeta diversity were mostly ascribed to newly produced T cells. The apparently early alphabetaT-cell count recovery about two months after transplant was reportedly dependent on only several hundred rapidly expanded clones derived from non-depleted graft cells.

To prepare the library, PCR was applied. The listed sequencing device is Illumina HiSeq 2500. TCR libraries were prepared with molecular barcoding, using unique molecular identifiers to normalize TCRbeta repertoire quantification. The raw public reads went through TCRdb reprocessing: fastp at Q25, MiXCR clone calling, in-frame beta chains kept. Every CDR3 protein is listed once, alongside the most common genes and DNA of its rows. For this sample there are 250,000 to 400,000 distinct CDR3 sequences; approximately 23% appear just once. The ten largest clonotypes hold approximately 11% of the sample. As regards this clonotype: The clone's antigen remains unknown. One junction end does not reproduce the germline sequence, and a read error may be involved.

CDR1 is given as SGDLS and CDR2 as YYNGEE, both from the germline V gene. Its CDR3 holds 16 amino acids, cysteine through phenylalanine. The sequence is cut down to CDR3 DNA, 48 bases in frame from base 1. Reading the label with the study, this specimen's treatment or condition is: allogeneic hematopoietic cell transplantation with graft depleted of TCRalphabeta T cells and CD19 B cells. TCRalphabeta/CD19-depleted allogeneic hematopoietic cell grafts were given to the transplant recipients, all of whom were children. This receptor was obtained from a male patient aged 5 to 17 who had a stem cell transplant for acute lymphoblastic leukemia, so the T cells may come from the graft donor. The specimen was PBMCs, mostly from graft donor cells, collected 180 days after TCRalphabeta/CD19-depleted stem cell transplant. This chain joins TRBV9 to TRBJ1-2; a confident D gene designation cannot be given. The DNA is TGTGCCAGCGAACCCCCTCACAGTGTCGGAGGCTATGGCTACCCCTTC. This translates into CASEPPHSVGGYGYPF. Reference TRBV9 and TRBJ1-2 genes cover what lies past the CDR3, so the full variable domain is DSGVTQTPKHLITATGQRVTLRCSPRSGDLSVYWYQQSLDQGLQFLIQYYNGEERAKGNILERFSAQQFPDLHSELNLSSLELGDSALYFCASEPPHSVGGYGYPFGSGTRLTVV.